This TCR beta chain derives from a study of spatial heterogeneity in lung cancer. Looking at the study overall: Each unique TCR and UMI combination was seen more than ten times on average in raw reads. Study findings and constraints: At resection, ubiquitous expanded tumor TCRs appeared in blood more than at follow-up.

Germline CDR1 and CDR2: SQVTM and ANQGSEA. CDR3 length: 11 residues. The germline V and J ends were trimmed by 7 bases and 0 bases, with 6 bases remaining between them. In its sample, this clonotype was seen many times. The antigen remains unidentified. Noted time point: sample taken at primary tumor resection. Whole RNA came from tumor, nontumor lung or frozen PBMC and was sequenced without being sorted. The library protocol tagged each TCR cDNA with a unique molecular identifier. Each CDR3 protein gets one entry after TCRdb re-called the 5' RACE reads with MiXCR. The table has 45,000 or so distinct CDR3 sequences, 7.6% seen once.

The sample consisted of PBMCs, taken at surgery. This sequence originates from a female donor with early-stage non-small cell lung cancer. The rearrangement links TRBV29-1 to TRBJ1-1, with no clear D. The CDR3 here is CSGRMNTEAFF. DNA for the CDR3: TGCAGCGGACGGATGAACACTGAAGCTTTCTTT.